The 15 T cell receptor beta chains below all came from one sample that was sequenced in a study of cytomegalovirus exposure and HLA in healthy donors. The PCR used 60 Vbeta and 13 Jbeta primers. The repertoire was sequenced with immunoSEQ multiplex PCR; TCRdb's copy has only in-frame clones and lacks some. The data contain 210,000 or so clones, 70% to 85% of them seen just once; the ten biggest clones take up 0.5% to 0.7%. Sample: PBMCs. These TCRs come from a woman in her thirties or forties in good health and CMV-seronegative.

This chain uses TRBV19 with TRBJ2-2; 9 bases are shared with TRBD1. The CDR3 runs to 16 residues. CDR1 is LNHDA, CDR2 SQIVND, per germline (reference sequence). V was pared by 5 bases and J by 5 bases, with 9 bases of the junction left unmatched. CDR3 sequence (DNA): TGTGCCAGTAGTCGGACGGACAGGGGTGGTACCGGGGAGCTGTTTTTT. Its translation is CASSRTDRGGTGELFF.

The V call is TRBV2, the J call TRBJ2-7, with 7 bases identical to TRBD1. CDR1 is SNHLY, CDR2 FYNNEI, per germline. This CDR3 has 14 residues. The ends lost 6 bases at V and 4 bases at J; junction bases unmatched: 9. This CDR3 is CASRNDRVGYEQYF. DNA for the CDR3: TGTGCCAGCAGAAACGACAGGGTTGGGTACGAGCAGTACTTC.

This clone was observed a handful of times. The CDR3 coding sequence is TGTGCCAGCAGCTTAGTGGGAGACAGGGAAGAGGGCTACGAGCAGTACTTC. Translation: CASSLVGDREEGYEQYF. V and J are TRBV11-3 and TRBJ2-7, with 7 bases identical to TRBD1. CDR1 is SGHNT, CDR2 YENEEA, per germline. V was pared by 1 base and J by 3 bases, with 12 bases of the junction left unmatched. The CDR3 runs 17 residues.

This chain joins TRBV6-1 and TRBJ2-7; maybe TRBD1 (5 bases). The V end was cut by 5 bases, the J end by 3 bases, with 14 bases between. Germline values: CDR1 MNHNS, CDR2 SASEGT. CDR3 length: 14 residues. The CDR3: CASSTVDINYEQYF. The CDR3 DNA reads as TGTGCCAGCAGTACCGTGGACATTAACTACGAGCAGTACTTC.

This rearrangement joins TRBV10-3 to TRBJ2-1, with D perhaps matching TRBD1 (5 bases). The CDR3 runs 15 residues. Trimming removed 2 bases from V and 7 bases from J, with 15 bases in between. Germline lookup yields CDR1 ENHRY and CDR2 SYGVKD. DNA of the CDR3: TGTGCCATCAGTGAGGGGGCACCGAAGGAAAATGAGCAGTTCTTC. Protein: CAISEGAPKENEQFF.

This clone was detected only once. V usage is TRBV27 and J usage is TRBJ1-4; TRBD1 aligns across 8 bases. The CDR3 consists of 15 residues. Losses at the gene ends were 3 bases for V and 7 bases for J; bases not matched to a gene: 7. Germline CDR1 reads MNHEY; CDR2 reads SMNVEV (reference sequence). CDR3 in amino acids: CASSFGDRGFEKLFF. CDR3 coding DNA: TGTGCCAGCAGTTTCGGCGACAGGGGCTTTGAAAAACTGTTTTTT.

A few counts support this clone. This rearrangement joins TRBV19 to TRBJ2-7; a weak D match, TRBD1 (6 bases). The CDR3 is 17 amino acids. V dropped 8 bases and J dropped 0 bases, with 23 bases sitting between them. Germline lookup yields CDR1 LNHDA and CDR2 SQIVND (reference sequence). The CDR3 region is CASLIPIQGLHSYEQYF. CDR3 coding DNA: TGTGCCAGTTTAATCCCCATACAGGGCCTCCACTCCTACGAGCAGTACTTC.

The chain carries TRBV6-5 and TRBJ2-3; D unresolved. V was shortened by 2 bases and J by 2 bases, with 8 bases between the two germline ends. The CDR3 is 14 amino acids. The germline gives CDR1 MNHEY, CDR2 SVGAGI. The CDR3 DNA reads TGTGCCAGCAGTTACCAGGTGGACACAGATACGCAGTATTTT. Its protein product is CASSYQVDTDTQYF.

About this clone itself: Since the CDR3 does not end with the conserved phenylalanine or tryptophan, this likely comes from a read error. The DNA is left out, because the CDR3 cannot be placed on it with certainty; the CDR3 is given as TCRdb lists it. This chain uses TRBV4-1 with TRBJ1-2; the table's D call TRBD1 went unverified against the DNA. The CDR3 region is 14 residues in length, termini included. Germline CDR1 is MGHRA and CDR2 is YSYEKL. CDR3 protein: CASSQDRRPGQQSL.

This rearrangement joins TRBV6-5 to TRBJ1-2; TRBD1 might be the D (5 bases). V lost 2 bases to trimming and J lost 0 bases, with 13 bases between them. The CDR3 covers 16 residues. CDR1 MNHEY and CDR2 SVGAGI come from the germline V gene. The CDR3 loop reads CASSYAPAGANYGYTF. The CDR3 coding sequence is TGTGCCAGCAGTTACGCCCCAGCGGGGGCTAACTATGGCTACACCTTC.

This sequence joins TRBV6-5 and TRBJ1-2; TRBD1 matches at 8 bases. The J segment lost 3 bases and the V segment lost 6 bases, leaving 6 bases of the junction unmatched. Germline V gene lookup returns CDR1 MNHEY and CDR2 SVGAGI. This CDR3 region has 14 residues. The CDR3 sequence: CASSLRQGYYGYTF. The DNA of the CDR3 is TGTGCCAGCAGCCTCCGACAGGGGTACTATGGCTACACCTTC.

The chain joins TRBV7-6 to TRBJ2-1, with TRBD2 matching over 12 bases. The CDR3 covers 14 residues. CDR1 is SGHVS and CDR2 is FNYEAQ in the germline V gene. J gave up 5 bases and V 4 bases, and 0 bases lay outside the gene matches. The CDR3 loop is CASSSSGGDNEQFF. CDR3 DNA sequence: TGTGCCAGCAGCTCTAGCGGGGGGGACAATGAGCAGTTCTTC.

Concerning this clone itself: At one end, the junction sequence differs from germline, possibly due to a read error. In DNA form, the CDR3 reads TGTGCCAGCAGCTTAGTACGGGACAGCCTCTTT. Protein: CASSLVRDSLF. This chain uses TRBV7-9 with TRBJ1-1; 7 bases map to TRBD1. CDR1 is SEHNR and CDR2 is FQNEAQ in the germline V gene (reference sequence). The CDR3 is 11 residues long.

The chain has TRBV5-4 and TRBJ1-3; 8 bases are a match to TRBD1. Germline CDR1 and CDR2: SGHNT and YYREEE (reference sequence). The CDR3 is 15 amino acids. Losses at the gene ends were 4 bases for V and 2 bases for J; bases not matched to a gene: 5. CDR3 residues: CASSVDRGPGNTIYF. The CDR3 region has the DNA TGTGCCAGCAGCGTAGACAGGGGCCCTGGAAACACCATATATTTT.

The chain couples TRBV28 to TRBJ1-1, with 8 bases fitting TRBD1. Germline CDR1 and CDR2: MDHEN and SYDVKM. Germline trimming cut 3 bases from V and 4 bases from J; bases unmatched to any gene: 4. The CDR3 extends over 14 amino acids. CDR3 nucleotide sequence: TGTGCCAGCAGTTTGGACAGGGTGCGCACTGAAGCTTTCTTT. This sequence encodes CASSLDRVRTEAFF.